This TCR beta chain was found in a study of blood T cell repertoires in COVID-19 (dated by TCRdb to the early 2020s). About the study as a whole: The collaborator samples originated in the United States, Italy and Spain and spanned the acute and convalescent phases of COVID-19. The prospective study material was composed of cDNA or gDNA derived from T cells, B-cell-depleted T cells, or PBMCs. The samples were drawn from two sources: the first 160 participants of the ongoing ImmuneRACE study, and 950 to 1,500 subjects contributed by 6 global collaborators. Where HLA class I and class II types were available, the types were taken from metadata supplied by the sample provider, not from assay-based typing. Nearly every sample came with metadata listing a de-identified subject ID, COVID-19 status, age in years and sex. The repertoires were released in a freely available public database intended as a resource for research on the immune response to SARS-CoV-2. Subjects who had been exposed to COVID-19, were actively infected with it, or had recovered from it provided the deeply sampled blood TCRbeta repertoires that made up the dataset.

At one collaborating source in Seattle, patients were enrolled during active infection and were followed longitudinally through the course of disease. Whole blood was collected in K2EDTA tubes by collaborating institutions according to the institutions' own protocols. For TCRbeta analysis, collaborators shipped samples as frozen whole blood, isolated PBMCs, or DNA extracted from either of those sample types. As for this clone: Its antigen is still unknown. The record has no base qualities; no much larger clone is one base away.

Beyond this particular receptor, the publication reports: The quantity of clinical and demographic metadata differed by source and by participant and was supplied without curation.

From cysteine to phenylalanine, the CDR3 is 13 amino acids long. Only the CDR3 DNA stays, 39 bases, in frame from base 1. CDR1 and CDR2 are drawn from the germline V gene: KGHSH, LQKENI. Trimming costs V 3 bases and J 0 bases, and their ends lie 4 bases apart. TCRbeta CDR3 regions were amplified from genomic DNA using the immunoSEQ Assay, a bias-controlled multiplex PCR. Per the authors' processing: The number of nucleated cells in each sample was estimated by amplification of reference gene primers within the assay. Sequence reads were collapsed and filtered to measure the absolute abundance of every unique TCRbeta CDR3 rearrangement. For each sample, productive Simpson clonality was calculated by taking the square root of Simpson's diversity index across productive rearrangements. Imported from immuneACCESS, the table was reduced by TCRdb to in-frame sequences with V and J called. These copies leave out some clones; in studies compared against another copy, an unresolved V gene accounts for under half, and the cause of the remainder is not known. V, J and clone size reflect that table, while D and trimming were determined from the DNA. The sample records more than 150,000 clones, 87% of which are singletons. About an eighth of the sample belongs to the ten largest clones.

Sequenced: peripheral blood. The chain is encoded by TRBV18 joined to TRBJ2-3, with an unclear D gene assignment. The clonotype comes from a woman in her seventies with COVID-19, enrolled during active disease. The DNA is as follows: TGTGCCAGCTCACCCTTCAGCACAGATACGCAGTATTTT. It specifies CASSPFSTDTQYF.